These 27 T cell receptor beta chains were sequenced from one sample in a study of cytomegalovirus exposure and HLA in healthy donors. Both 60 Vbeta primers and 13 Jbeta primers went into the PCR. Using immunoSEQ multiplex PCR, the repertoire was profiled, and TCRdb retains in-frame clones only, with some absent. The sample has 140,000 to 150,000 clones; roughly 80% are singletons. Sequencing was done on a sample of PBMCs. The source of these receptors is a middle-aged man in good health and CMV-seropositive.

The V gene is TRBV2, the J gene TRBJ1-5; 8 nucleotides match TRBD1. V was pared by 6 bases and J by 0 bases, with 7 bases of the junction left unmatched. The germline gives CDR1 SNHLY, CDR2 FYNNEI. The CDR3 contains 16 residues. CDR3 region: CASSGTGTYSNQPQHF. The CDR3 nucleotides read TGTGCCAGCAGCGGGACAGGAACATATAGCAATCAGCCCCAGCATTTT.

The chain joins TRBV28 to TRBJ2-3, with a possible D match to TRBD2 (5 bases). The CDR3 length is 13 residues. The germline gives CDR1 MDHEN, CDR2 SYDVKM. Trimming took 7 bases from V and 1 from J, leaving 9 bases between them. The CDR3 sequence: CASMVSGTDTQYF. The CDR3 bases are TGTGCCAGCATGGTTAGCGGCACAGATACGCAGTATTTT.

This clone appeared a few times. This may be a read error, as it is one base from a much larger clone. The DNA of the CDR3 is TGTTCCAGCAGCTTAAAAGCGGACAGCCTGTATGGCTACACCTTC. Residues: CSSSLKADSLYGYTF. This chain links TRBV7-3 with TRBJ1-2; D might be TRBD1 (6 bases). Germline V gene lookup returns CDR1 SGHTA and CDR2 FQGTGA. This CDR3 spans 15 amino acids. The full variable domain, completed using reference TRBV7-3 and TRBJ1-2, is GAGVSQTPSNKVTEKGKYVELRCDPISGHTALYWYRQSLGQGPEFLIYFQGTGAADDSGLPNDRFFAVRPEGSVSTLKIQRTERGDSAVYLCSSSLKADSLYGYTFGSGTRLTVV.

The rearrangement joins TRBV6-6 to TRBJ2-1, with D tentatively TRBD2 (6 bases). Germline CDR1 is MNHNY and CDR2 is SVGAGI (reference sequence). This CDR3 contains 15 residues. V was pared by 5 bases and J by 4 bases, with 15 bases between. CDR3 loop: CASSLERAGYNEQFF. The CDR3 DNA is TGTGCCAGCAGTCTTGAGCGGGCTGGGTACAATGAGCAGTTCTTC.

This clone appeared a few times. This sequence joins TRBV6-1 and TRBJ2-5; 8 bases match TRBD2. Germline CDR1 reads MNHNS; CDR2 reads SASEGT. The CDR3 totals 15 residues. V was clipped by 4 bases and J by 4 bases; unmatched bases: 8. The CDR3 coding sequence is TGTGCCAGCAGTGCTCTAACGGGGGGGTCAGAGACCCAGTACTTC. Protein product: CASSALTGGSETQYF.

This clone was counted a single time. The chain has TRBV7-7 and TRBJ2-5; 7 positions agree with TRBD1. There are 14 residues in the CDR3. The V and J ends lost 5 bases and 2 bases, in that order; junction bases with no gene match: 5. Per the germline V gene, CDR1 is SSHAT and CDR2 is FNYEAQ (reference sequence). The CDR3 reads CASSPTGQQETQYF. CDR3 coding DNA: TGTGCCAGCAGCCCCACGGGACAGCAAGAGACCCAGTACTTC.

J is TRBJ2-5 and V is TRBV28; tentatively, D is TRBD1 (5 bases). Deletions cut 6 bases from V and 3 bases from J, with 11 bases between. Per germline, CDR1 MDHEN and CDR2 SYDVKM. The CDR3 consists of 13 residues. In nucleotides, the CDR3 is TGTGCCAGCAGGGGCCAGGGAAAAGAGACCCAGTACTTC. Protein sequence: CASRGQGKETQYF.

The V call is TRBV5-5, the J call TRBJ1-5, with D hard to call. The CDR3 consists of 18 residues. V was trimmed by 2 bases and J by 1 base, leaving 19 bases between them. The germline V gene has CDR1 SGHKS and CDR2 YYEKEE (reference sequence). The CDR3, as DNA: TGTGCCAGCAGCTTCACCGGAGGAGGCCTTGGCAGCAATCAGCCCCAGCATTTT. Translation: CASSFTGGGLGSNQPQHF. The full variable domain, its missing parts supplied by reference TRBV5-5 and TRBJ1-5, is DAGVTQSPTHLIKTRGQQVTLRCSPISGHKSVSWYQQVLGQGPQFIFQYYEKEERGRGNFPDRFSARQFPNYSSELNVNALLLGDSALYLCASSFTGGGLGSNQPQHFGDGTRLSIL.

The chain employs TRBV28 and TRBJ1-2; 7 bases align to TRBD1. Unmatched junction bases numbered 8, after V lost 4 bases and J lost 0 bases. Per germline, CDR1 MDHEN and CDR2 SYDVKM. There are 16 residues in the CDR3. The CDR3 protein is CASSSGTDNSNYGYTF. DNA of the CDR3: TGTGCCAGCAGTTCCGGGACAGATAACTCTAACTATGGCTACACCTTC.

The gene calls are TRBV7-6 and TRBJ2-7, with TRBD1 as a possible D gene (6 bases). The germline gives CDR1 SGHVS, CDR2 FNYEAQ. The CDR3 is 16 amino acids. The V and J ends lost 5 bases and 6 bases respectively, with 23 bases between them. The CDR3 DNA follows: TGTGCCAGCAGCCCCCGACCAACACACAGGGAAGGCGAGCAGTACTTC. It specifies CASSPRPTHREGEQYF.

CDR3 amino acids: CASSELTGEGGYTF. CDR3 sequence (DNA): TGTGCCAGCAGTGAATTAACCGGAGAGGGTGGCTACACCTTC. The V call is TRBV25-1, the J call TRBJ1-2; D is ambiguous. The CDR3 is 14 amino acids. Per germline, CDR1 MGHDK and CDR2 SYGVNS. V was trimmed by 1 base and J by 7 bases, leaving 13 bases between them.

This clone has only a few counts. The chain combines TRBV7-3 with TRBJ1-1; D remains unclear. This CDR3 contains 13 residues. V lost 6 bases, J lost 0 bases, and 8 bases lay in between. The germline gives CDR1 SGHTA, CDR2 FQGTGA. CDR3 protein: CASSNSMNTEAFF. The CDR3 region has the DNA TGTGCCAGCAGTAATTCTATGAACACTGAAGCTTTCTTT.

Remarks on this clone: One end of the junction does not line up with germline, which may come from a read error. This same CDR3 is encoded by further DNA sequences in the sample. The chain recombines TRBV30 with TRBJ1-6; 8 nucleotides align to TRBD1. From germline, CDR1 is GTSNPN and CDR2 SVGIG (reference sequence). This CDR3 comprises 14 residues. The CDR3 protein is CAWALGQGNSPLHF. CDR3 nucleotides: TGTGCCTGGGCCCTCGGACAGGGAAATTCCCCCCTCCACTTT.

V gene TRBV28 combines with J gene TRBJ1-2; no clear D gene. The V and J ends lost 7 bases and 2 bases respectively, with 17 bases between them. The CDR3 consists of 15 residues. CDR1 and CDR2 from the germline V gene are MDHEN and SYDVKM. The CDR3 region is CASTLSVAGNYGYTF. The CDR3 DNA is TGTGCCAGCACCTTGAGCGTTGCGGGAAACTATGGCTACACCTTC.

This clone was detected once. The gene calls are TRBV7-9 and TRBJ2-6, with D possibly TRBD1 on 7 matching bases. This CDR3 spans 18 amino acids. CDR1 SEHNR and CDR2 FQNEAQ come from the germline V gene (reference sequence). V lost 4 bases, J lost 0 bases, and 16 bases lay in between. DNA for the CDR3: TGTGCCAGCAGCTATCGAACAGGGGACTTCTCTGGGGCCAACGTCCTGACTTTC. Protein product: CASSYRTGDFSGANVLTF. The variable domain in full, with the rest retrieved from reference TRBV7-9 and TRBJ2-6, is DTGVSQNPRHKITKRGQNVTFRCDPISEHNRLYWYRQTLGQGPEFLTYFQNEAQLEKSRLLSDRFSAERPKGSFSTLEIQRTEQGDSAMYLCASSYRTGDFSGANVLTFGAGSRLTVL.

This clone was picked up one time. The V gene is TRBV7-2, the J gene TRBJ2-7; 11 positions agree with TRBD2. The germline gives CDR1 SGHTA, CDR2 FQGNSA. The J segment lost 6 bases and the V segment lost 3 bases, leaving 19 bases of the junction unmatched. This CDR3 region has 19 residues. The CDR3 loop reads CASSLGGRVAGGPTREQYF. DNA of the CDR3: TGTGCCAGCAGCTTGGGGGGTCGGGTAGCGGGAGGGCCTACCCGCGAGCAGTACTTC.

The chain has TRBV7-6 and TRBJ2-2; TRBD1 matches at 8 bases. Germline V gene lookup returns CDR1 SGHVS and CDR2 FNYEAQ. The CDR3 loop spans 17 amino acids. The V and J ends lost 1 base and 1 base, in that order; junction bases with no gene match: 5. CDR3 region: CASSLGNRGVNTGELFF. The CDR3 DNA is TGTGCCAGCAGCTTAGGGAACAGGGGGGTGAACACCGGGGAGCTGTTTTTT.

The chain joins TRBV7-2 to TRBJ1-4; the match to TRBD1 covers 7 bases. Germline trimming cut 5 bases from V and 5 bases from J; bases unmatched to any gene: 5. Per the germline V gene, CDR1 is SGHTA and CDR2 is FQGNSA. The CDR3 covers 14 residues. The CDR3 sequence is CASSPDRLNEKLFF. For the CDR3, the DNA is TGTGCCAGCAGCCCGGACAGGCTGAATGAAAAACTGTTTTTT.

Only a few counts were recorded for this clone. V and J are TRBV6-5 and TRBJ1-2; D not resolved. CDR1 and CDR2 from the germline V gene are MNHEY and SVGAGI. This CDR3 is built from 12 residues. The V end lost 2 bases, the J end lost 2 bases, and 3 bases lay between the germline ends. CDR3 loop: CASSYLNYGYTF. Here the CDR3 DNA reads TGTGCCAGCAGTTACCTAAACTATGGCTACACCTTC.

The chain couples TRBV7-2 to TRBJ2-3; a possible D gene is TRBD2 (5 bases). Germline V gene data show CDR1 as SGHTA and CDR2 as FQGNSA. V dropped 6 bases and J dropped 4 bases, with 17 bases sitting between them. This CDR3 is built from 15 residues. The CDR3, as DNA: TGTGCCAGCAGATACGACTATAGCTCCGCAGATACGCAGTATTTT. This translates into CASRYDYSSADTQYF.

The chain has TRBV6-4 and TRBJ2-1; 10 bases map to TRBD2. Per the germline V gene, CDR1 is MRHNA and CDR2 is SNTAGT. The V segment lost 6 bases and the J segment 3 bases; nucleotides outside the gene matches: 11. The CDR3 runs to 17 residues. CDR3: CASRKTPSSGGYNEQFF. Here the CDR3 DNA reads TGTGCCAGCAGGAAGACCCCCTCTAGCGGGGGCTACAATGAGCAGTTCTTC.

The chain recombines TRBV11-1 with TRBJ2-7; 12 bases align to TRBD2. Per the germline V gene, CDR1 is SGHAT and CDR2 is FQDESV (reference sequence). The CDR3 is 15 residues long. With V trimmed by 5 bases and J by 3 bases, 5 bases remained unmatched. The chain's CDR3 is CASSRRTSGNYEQYF. The CDR3 nucleotides are TGTGCCAGCAGCCGGAGGACTAGCGGGAACTACGAGCAGTACTTC.

J is TRBJ1-2 and V is TRBV2; 7 bases are a match to TRBD1. J was trimmed by 4 bases and V by 5 bases; bases with no gene match: 7. This CDR3 is built from 14 residues. Germline V gene data show CDR1 as SNHLY and CDR2 as FYNNEI. CDR3: CASSSRQGSYGYTF. For the CDR3, the DNA is TGTGCCAGCAGTTCTCGACAGGGCAGCTATGGCTACACCTTC.

V is TRBV7-7 and J is TRBJ2-2; D is ambiguous. Trimming removed 2 bases at V and 1 base at J, with 5 bases between. Germline CDR1 SSHAT, CDR2 FNYEAQ (reference sequence). The CDR3 runs 14 residues. CDR3 loop: CASSLFQNTGELFF. In nucleotides, the CDR3 is TGTGCCAGCAGCTTATTTCAGAACACCGGGGAGCTGTTTTTT.

This clone has just a few counts. This chain links TRBV30 with TRBJ1-4; TRBD1 matches at 10 bases. Germline trimming cut 2 bases from V and 8 bases from J; bases unmatched to any gene: 8. The germline V gene encodes CDR1 GTSNPN and CDR2 SVGIG (reference sequence). The CDR3 has 15 amino acids. CDR3 nucleotides: TGTGCCTGGAGTAGTCCGGGACAGGGGCGAGAAAAACTGTTTTTT. Translating gives CAWSSPGQGREKLFF.

This clone was seen once. The rearrangement joins TRBV9 to TRBJ1-2; 8 nucleotides agree with TRBD1. The V gene's germline CDR1 is SGDLS and CDR2 YYNGEE. V shed 4 bases, J shed 8 bases, and the junction held 19 bases outside the gene matches. This CDR3 is built from 17 residues. CDR3 bases: TGTGCCAGCAGCCGCCGGGACAGGACTCCTATTTCCCAGGGCTACACCTTC. Encoded protein: CASSRRDRTPISQGYTF.

This chain uses TRBV28 with TRBJ1-3; possibly TRBD1 for D (6 bases). Trimming stripped 7 bases from V and 4 bases from J, with 11 bases between. The CDR3 sequence is 13 residues long. CDR1 and CDR2 (germline): MDHEN, SYDVKM. CDR3 coding DNA: TGTGCCAGCATGGACAGCGTCGGAAACACCATATATTTT. Translated, it gives CASMDSVGNTIYF.